This T cell receptor beta chain was identified during a study of technical replicates of blood from several donors. CDR1 and CDR2 (germline): SGHTA, FQGTGA. Trimming took off 1 base at V and 5 bases at J, with 5 bases between the two ends. The CDR3 loop spans 13 amino acids. The data were produced by immunoSEQ multiplex PCR, yet TCRdb's version contains in-frame clones alone and is incomplete. This sample has fewer than 100,000 clones, with around 91% found just once. Material for sequencing was T cells isolated from PBMCs. This sequence was found in a human donor in good health. This chain links TRBV7-3 with TRBJ1-4; no clear D. The CDR3 DNA sequence: TGTGCCAGCAGCTTAAGGCAAAATGAAAAACTGTTTTTT. Amino acids: CASSLRQNEKLFF.